These 14 T cell receptor beta chains came from one sample sequenced in a study of human T cells and chemical hapten exposure. Each CDR3 protein gets one entry after TCRdb re-called the RACE reads with MiXCR. The table shows 300,000 to 400,000 distinct CDR3 sequences, with around 7% occurring only once. Time point defined: patch test 1, 2 weeks after DPC sensitization. Treatment specified: therapeutic diphenylcyclopropenone sensitization with weekly scalp DPC. The sequencing here drew on whole blood, taken in connection with sensitization to the hapten diphenylcyclopropenone (DPC). These receptors came from a woman between 18 and 29 years old with alopecia areata. Some clones in this sample may be carry-over from other donors' samples.

In its sample, this clonotype was seen a few times. The rearrangement joins TRBV5-1 to TRBJ2-3; TRBD1 aligns across 8 bases. CDR1 is SGHRS and CDR2 is YFSETQ in the germline V gene. V shed 0 bases, J shed 4 bases, and the junction held 4 bases outside the gene matches. The CDR3 extends over 15 amino acids. This chain's CDR3 is CASSLEAGGADTQYF. The CDR3 DNA sequence: TGCGCCAGCAGCTTGGAGGCAGGGGGCGCAGATACGCAGTATTTT.

This clonotype came up a few times. This chain uses TRBV29-1 with TRBJ1-2; no firm D call. CDR3 length: 11 amino acids. Per germline, CDR1 SQVTM and CDR2 ANQGSEA. The ends were cut back, 3 bases at V and 8 bases at J, with 10 bases in the middle. Here the CDR3 DNA reads TGCAGCGTTGACCGTATCAGAGGCTACACCTTC. It specifies CSVDRIRGYTF.

V is TRBV11-2 and J is TRBJ1-3; 10 bases match TRBD1. Looked up from germline, CDR1 is SGHAT and CDR2 is FQNNGV. Trimming cost V 3 bases and J 1 base; bases outside gene matches: 9. This CDR3 region has 18 residues. The CDR3 is CASSFSRDRGGSGNTIYF. CDR3 sequence (DNA): TGTGCCAGCAGCTTCTCCCGGGACAGGGGTGGATCTGGAAACACCATATATTTT.

This clonotype was picked up many times. The chain links TRBV29-1 to TRBJ2-3, with 11 bases lining up with TRBD2. V shed 6 bases and J 1 base; nucleotides not matched to a gene: 18. The length of the CDR3 is 19 residues. Germline V gives CDR1 SQVTM, CDR2 ANQGSEA. The CDR3 DNA follows: TGCAGCGTCGCCGGAGGATACAGGGGACTAGCGGACCGCACAGATACGCAGTATTTT. As protein: CSVAGGYRGLADRTDTQYF.

This clonotype appeared many times. The chain combines TRBV7-8 with TRBJ2-2; no clear D. The CDR3 loop spans 17 amino acids. V was shortened by 5 bases and J by 1 base, with 17 bases between the two germline ends. The germline V gene encodes CDR1 SGHVS and CDR2 FQNEAQ. CDR3 DNA: TGTGCCAGCAGCCCGATCCGGTTAAGGGAGAACACCGGGGAGCTGTTTTTT. It is translated as CASSPIRLRENTGELFF.

Ten or more counts support this clonotype. The genes are TRBV3-1 and TRBJ1-3; 7 bases map to TRBD1. The germline gives CDR1 LGHDT, CDR2 YNNKEL (reference sequence). The CDR3 length is 15 residues. V gave up 3 bases and J gave up 5 bases; unmatched junction bases: 7. CDR3 amino acids: CASSHWDRHRNTIYF. CDR3 nucleotide sequence: TGTGCCAGCAGCCACTGGGACAGACATCGAAACACCATATATTTT.

This clonotype showed up just a few times. The rearrangement joins TRBV6-5 to TRBJ2-2; the match to TRBD1 covers 11 bases. V lost 5 bases and J lost 6; bases outside the gene matches: 5. Germline V gene lookup returns CDR1 MNHEY and CDR2 SVGAGI. This CDR3 region has 15 residues. The DNA for the CDR3 is TGTGCCAGCAGTCGGACAGGGGGCGCGGCCGGGGAGCTGTTTTTT. As protein: CASSRTGGAAGELFF.

The chain carries TRBV29-1 and TRBJ1-1; D may be TRBD1 (5 bases). The CDR3 spans 11 residues. The germline V gene has CDR1 SQVTM and CDR2 ANQGSEA. The germline V and J ends were trimmed by 4 bases and 8 bases, with 11 bases remaining between them. The CDR3 is CSVVFRAEAFF. CDR3 in DNA: TGCAGCGTTGTATTCAGGGCCGAAGCTTTCTTT.

This clonotype was seen a few times. The chain has TRBV5-1 and TRBJ2-1, with 7 bases lining up with TRBD1. The germline gives CDR1 SGHRS, CDR2 YFSETQ. V dropped 1 base and J dropped 9; count of bases not matched to a gene: 4. This CDR3 contains 13 residues. The CDR3 is CASSLTGASEQFF. CDR3 nucleotides: TGCGCCAGCAGCTTGACAGGGGCTAGTGAGCAGTTCTTC.

J is TRBJ2-3 and V is TRBV24-1, with D perhaps being TRBD1 or TRBD2 (6 bases each). Trimming shortened V by 7 bases and J by 4 bases, and 11 bases separated the two germline ends. The CDR3 loop spans 13 amino acids. The germline V gene has CDR1 KGHDR and CDR2 SFDVKD. The CDR3 loop reads CATSEGEADTQYF. As DNA, the CDR3 is TGTGCCACCAGCGAGGGGGAGGCAGATACGCAGTATTTT.

The chain is built from TRBV9 and TRBJ1-1; D is undetermined. Germline CDR1 SGDLS, CDR2 YYNGEE. V lost 3 bases, J lost 1 base, and 7 bases lay in between. There are 13 residues in the CDR3. This chain's CDR3 is CASSAGWNTEAFF. The DNA of the CDR3 is TGTGCCAGCAGCGCCGGCTGGAACACTGAAGCTTTCTTT.

This clonotype was found a few times. The chain recombines TRBV12-3 or TRBV12-4 with TRBJ2-4; D unclear. The CDR3 runs to 17 residues. V shed 2 bases and J shed 0 bases, with 14 bases lying between them. CDR3 in amino acids: CASSLFGPGRAKNIQYF. The CDR3 DNA is TGTGCCAGCAGTTTATTCGGGCCCGGAAGAGCCAAAAACATTCAGTACTTC.

This clonotype was recorded at least ten times. The chain joins TRBV6-2 or TRBV6-3 to TRBJ1-5; D gene uncertain. CDR1 is MNHEY and CDR2 is SVGEGT in the germline V gene. V lost 5 bases and J lost 9, with 23 bases in between. CDR3 length: 16 amino acids. The CDR3 sequence: CASSSRPGEDLRPQHF. The CDR3 DNA reads TGTGCCAGCAGTAGTAGGCCAGGCGAAGACCTAAGGCCCCAGCATTTT.

This clonotype was seen repeatedly, ten times or more. The chain couples TRBV4-3 to TRBJ2-7; 9 bases are a match to TRBD2. This CDR3 spans 16 amino acids. CDR1 LGHNA and CDR2 YSLEER come from the germline V gene. After removal of 2 bases from V and 5 bases from J, the junction contained 10 bases not matched to a gene. The CDR3 reads CASSQTLGGGVHEQYF. As DNA, the CDR3 is TGCGCCAGCAGCCAAACTCTGGGCGGGGGGGTCCACGAGCAGTACTTC.